Below, one T cell receptor (beta chain) is given with its context. A much larger clone differs by one base, so this may be a read error. A J-beta primer mix and a sample-barcoded 5' primer were used in a second PCR of roughly 6 to 11 cycles. Via MiXCR, TCRdb re-called the 5' RACE reads, giving one row per CDR3 protein. The sample holds about 1,500,000 distinct CDR3 sequences, about 30% seen once. These data are taken from a study of blood T cells in healthy people across ages. The CDR3 has 14 amino acids. CDR1 SGHKS and CDR2 YYEKEE come from the germline V gene (reference sequence). The receptor comes from a young woman in good health. Sequencing used blood. This rearrangement joins TRBV5-5 to TRBJ2-5, with D perhaps TRBD1 or TRBD2 (5 bases each). Gene TRBJ2-7 matches the end of the DNA better, so the J call may be wrong. For the CDR3, the DNA is TGTGCCAGCAACTTGGGGACCTGGACCTACGAGCAGTACTTC. The encoded protein is CASNLGTWTYEQYF.